This T cell receptor (beta chain) originates from a study of radiotherapy plus CTLA-4 blockade in lung cancer. Study background: Disease control was present in 25% to 35% of patients, and objective responses in around 20%. Findings of the study overall: Reports state that early shifts in blood T cell clones, with interferon-beta, best predicted response. In blood, after radiotherapy plus ipilimumab, tumor-derived TCR clones expanded.

The CDR3 contains 13 residues. Germline V lookup: CDR1 SGHVS, CDR2 FNYEAQ. V gave up 6 bases and J gave up 0 bases, with 7 bases separating them. This clone was detected a few times. Its antigen is unknown. The study gave focal radiation plus ipilimumab CTLA-4 blockade to patients with chemo-refractory metastatic non-small-cell lung cancer. The data were produced by immunoSEQ multiplex PCR, yet TCRdb's version contains in-frame clones alone and is incomplete. The repertoire holds 9,500 to 15,000 clones, under 90% seen once, with approximately 30% in the top ten. The receptor's source is a human donor with non-small cell lung cancer that progressed on radiotherapy plus ipilimumab. V gene TRBV7-6 combines with J gene TRBJ2-3; D remains unclear. The specimen was peripheral blood, collected from a patient treated with radiotherapy plus ipilimumab. CDR3 sequence (DNA): TGTGCCAGCAGTCAAATTAGCACAGATACGCAGTATTTT. It specifies CASSQISTDTQYF.